One and the same sample provided the 10 T cell receptor beta chains below, sequenced in a study of human T cells and chemical hapten exposure. Indicated time point: patch test 1, 2 weeks after DPC sensitization. Treatment noted: therapeutic diphenylcyclopropenone sensitization with weekly scalp DPC. TCRdb itself ran the RACE reads through MiXCR, one entry per CDR3 protein. This sample has about 60,000 distinct CDR3 sequences, with around 9.3% found just once. The sequencing used whole blood, collected in connection with sensitization to the hapten diphenylcyclopropenone (DPC). Receptor source: a middle-aged woman with alopecia areata. Some clones in this sample may be carry-over from other donors' samples.

This clonotype has a count of ten or more. V gene TRBV18 combines with J gene TRBJ1-3, with a tentative D call TRBD1 (6 bases). The CDR3 is made up of 16 amino acids. Germline values: CDR1 KGHSH, CDR2 LQKENI. V dropped 0 bases and J dropped 0 bases, with 9 bases sitting between them. The CDR3 spells CASSPPRTASGNTIYF. As DNA, the CDR3 is TGTGCCAGCTCACCACCGAGGACAGCCTCTGGAAACACCATATATTTT.

This clonotype appeared many times. For the CDR3, the DNA is TGTGCCAGCAGCTTACGCCCGAATTCACCCCTCCACTTT. Its translation is CASSLRPNSPLHF. The V gene is TRBV14, the J gene TRBJ1-6; unclear D gene. The germline V gene encodes CDR1 SGHDN and CDR2 FVKESK. V was trimmed by 5 bases and J by 7 bases, leaving 9 bases between them. The CDR3 spans 13 residues. The entire variable domain, with the rest obtained from reference TRBV14 and TRBJ1-6, is as follows: EAGVTQFPSHSVIEKGQTVTLRCDPISGHDNLYWYRRVMGKEIKFLLHFVKESKQDESGMPNNRFLAERTGGTYSTLKVQPAELEDSGVYFCASSLRPNSPLHFGNGTRLTVT.

This clonotype was counted many times. The gene calls are TRBV4-2 and TRBJ1-1; weak D call: TRBD1 (6 bases). The V gene lost 0 bases and the J gene lost 4 bases, with 15 bases spanning the gap. The CDR3 extends over 16 amino acids. CDR1 and CDR2 from the germline V gene are LGHNA and YNFKEQ. Written as DNA, the CDR3 is TGTGCCAGCAGCCAAGAGGGGGGCAGGGAGGCCACTGAAGCTTTCTTT. It codes for CASSQEGGREATEAFF.

This clonotype turned up a few times. The CDR3 region is CASSPRQGLTNTGELFF. CDR3 nucleotide sequence: TGTGCCAGCAGCCCCCGACAGGGTCTGACGAACACCGGGGAGCTGTTTTTT. The rearrangement joins TRBV11-3 to TRBJ2-2; 7 bases are shared with TRBD1. This CDR3 spans 17 amino acids. J lost 0 bases, V lost 5 bases, and 9 bases had no gene match. Germline CDR1 is SGHNT and CDR2 is YENEEA.

This clonotype was detected many times. The V and J genes are TRBV12-3 or TRBV12-4 and TRBJ2-1; TRBD1 matches at 10 bases. Unmatched junction bases numbered 4, after V lost 3 bases and J lost 8 bases. This CDR3 is built from 14 residues. CDR3 sequence (DNA): TGTGCCAGCAGTTTTGGGACAGGGGCGCATGAGCAGTTCTTC. Amino acids: CASSFGTGAHEQFF.

CDR3 loop: CASSSPGQETQYF. CDR3 DNA sequence: TGCGCCAGCAGCTCCCCCGGCCAAGAGACCCAGTACTTC. The genes are TRBV5-1 and TRBJ2-5, with D uncertain. The CDR3 is 13 residues long. Germline lookup yields CDR1 SGHRS and CDR2 YFSETQ. V was clipped by 3 bases and J by 1 base, with 7 bases between them.

The rearrangement joins TRBV12-3 or TRBV12-4 to TRBJ1-1; 7 nucleotides line up with TRBD1. The CDR3 has 16 amino acids. Trimming removed 4 bases from V and 6 bases from J; junction bases left unmatched: 14. CDR3 bases: TGTGCCAGCAGTTCGCAGGGGGGGGCGTCGGTCTCTGAAGCTTTCTTT. Translation: CASSSQGGASVSEAFF.

The table lists this clonotype with many counts. This rearrangement joins TRBV30 to TRBJ2-7, with a weak D call TRBD1 (6 bases). Germline V gene data show CDR1 as GTSNPN and CDR2 as SVGIG (reference sequence). The CDR3 covers 16 residues. The ends were cut back, 5 bases at V and 1 base at J, with 21 bases in the middle. CDR3 DNA sequence: TGTGCCTGGGCAGACACAGGGAAAAAAGTATCCTACGAGCAGTACTTC. Translating gives CAWADTGKKVSYEQYF.

This clonotype was counted between two and nine times. Germline is not matched at one junction end, which may reflect a read error. Written as DNA, the CDR3 is TGTGCCAGCAGACTAGAGGGGACAGGGTACATTGAGCAGTTCTTC. Its translation: CASRLEGTGYIEQFF. This chain connects TRBV28 to TRBJ2-1, with 9 bases lining up with TRBD1. Germline V gene lookup returns CDR1 MDHEN and CDR2 SYDVKM. The CDR3 runs to 15 residues.

The chain uses TRBV19 and TRBJ2-1; 14 bases line up with TRBD2. The CDR3 has 15 residues. Trimming removed 5 bases from V and 9 bases from J; junction bases left unmatched: 6. CDR1 LNHDA and CDR2 SQIVND come from the germline V gene (reference sequence). DNA of the CDR3: TGTGCCAGTAGTCCGGGACTAGCGGGGGAGGTTGAGCAGTTCTTC. Its protein product is CASSPGLAGEVEQFF. Combining the CDR3 with reference TRBV19 and TRBJ2-1 gives the whole variable domain DGGITQSPKYLFRKEGQNVTLSCEQNLNHDAMYWYRQDPGQGLRLIYYSQIVNDFQKGDIAEGYSVSREKKESFPLTVTSAQKNPTAFYLCASSPGLAGEVEQFFGPGTRLTVL.